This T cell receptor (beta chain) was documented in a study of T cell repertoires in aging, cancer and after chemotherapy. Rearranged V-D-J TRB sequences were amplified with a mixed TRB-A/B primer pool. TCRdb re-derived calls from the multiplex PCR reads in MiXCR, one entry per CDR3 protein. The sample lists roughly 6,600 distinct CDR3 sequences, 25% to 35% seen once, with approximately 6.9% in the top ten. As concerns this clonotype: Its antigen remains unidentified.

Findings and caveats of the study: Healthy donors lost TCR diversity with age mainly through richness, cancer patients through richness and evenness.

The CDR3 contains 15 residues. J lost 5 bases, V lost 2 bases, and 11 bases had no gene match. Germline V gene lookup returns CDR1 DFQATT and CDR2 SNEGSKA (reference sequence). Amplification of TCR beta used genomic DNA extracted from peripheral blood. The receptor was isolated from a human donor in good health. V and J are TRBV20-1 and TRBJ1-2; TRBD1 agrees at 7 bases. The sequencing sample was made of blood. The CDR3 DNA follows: TGCAGTGCTAGATTTAGTCGGACAGGTGATTATGGCTACACCTTC. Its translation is CSARFSRTGDYGYTF.